The 18 T cell receptor beta chains below come from one sample, sequenced in a study of cytomegalovirus exposure and HLA in healthy donors. The PCR used 60 Vbeta and 13 Jbeta primers. The method was immunoSEQ multiplex PCR; TCRdb's version includes in-frame clones alone and lacks a portion of them. The sample lists 150,000 to 250,000 clones, about 81% seen once, with 6.5% in the top ten. Sequencing used PBMCs. The receptors originated from a woman aged 45-65 years in good health and CMV-seropositive.

The chain couples TRBV18 to TRBJ1-2, with 8 bases identical to TRBD1. Germline CDR1 KGHSH, CDR2 LQKENI. The trim removed 6 bases at V and 6 bases at J, leaving 6 bases unmatched. The CDR3 consists of 13 residues. The CDR3 loop reads CASSPDRDDGYTF. The CDR3 coding sequence is TGTGCCAGCTCGCCGGACAGGGATGATGGCTACACCTTC.

The rearrangement links TRBV5-1 to TRBJ1-4; 11 nucleotides match TRBD1. This CDR3 comprises 13 residues. Trimming took 4 bases from V and 7 from J; bases not matched to a gene: 0. Per the germline V gene, CDR1 is SGHRS and CDR2 is YFSETQ. The CDR3 DNA sequence: TGCGCCAGCAGCGGACAGGGGGCTGAAAAACTGTTTTTT. This translates into CASSGQGAEKLFF.

CDR3 bases: TGCGCCAGCAGCCAAGTGACGGGGGGGCATTCACCCCTCCACTTT. Protein: CASSQVTGGHSPLHF. This chain connects TRBV4-3 to TRBJ1-6; D is perhaps TRBD1 (6 bases). CDR1 LGHNA and CDR2 YSLEER come from the germline V gene. This CDR3 has 15 amino acids. Deletions cut 1 base from V and 8 bases from J, with 12 bases between.

This chain connects TRBV7-2 to TRBJ2-2; 7 bases agree with TRBD2. After removal of 5 bases from V and 6 bases from J, the junction contained 12 bases not matched to a gene. The V gene's germline CDR1 is SGHTA and CDR2 FQGNSA. The CDR3 has 16 amino acids. The CDR3 loop is CASSPFWEGQSGELFF. CDR3 nucleotides: TGTGCCAGCAGCCCCTTCTGGGAGGGCCAGTCCGGGGAGCTGTTTTTT.

V usage is TRBV7-9 and J usage is TRBJ2-3; D is unclear. The CDR3 is made up of 15 amino acids. V was clipped by 5 bases and J by 2 bases, with 14 bases between them. Germline V gene lookup returns CDR1 SEHNR and CDR2 FQNEAQ (reference sequence). CDR3 sequence (DNA): TGTGCCAGCAGCCCGACTTACACGAACACAGATACGCAGTATTTT. It codes for CASSPTYTNTDTQYF.

The gene calls are TRBV6-5 and TRBJ1-3; D is unresolved. The CDR3 consists of 13 residues. Germline V gene lookup returns CDR1 MNHEY and CDR2 SVGAGI. Trimming shortened V by 5 bases and J by 1 base, and 6 bases separated the two germline ends. This CDR3 reads CASSRGSGNTIYF. In nucleotides, the CDR3 is TGTGCCAGCAGTCGCGGGTCTGGAAACACCATATATTTT.

The rearrangement links TRBV5-1 to TRBJ2-1; TRBD2 agrees at 14 bases. V shed 3 bases and J 3 bases; nucleotides not matched to a gene: 8. The CDR3 runs to 18 residues. The germline V gene has CDR1 SGHRS and CDR2 YFSETQ. CDR3 coding DNA: TGCGCCAGCAGCTCGGTGTGGACTAGCGGGAGGAGCTACAATGAGCAGTTCTTC. This gives the protein CASSSVWTSGRSYNEQFF.

The chain couples TRBV2 to TRBJ1-2; D ambiguous. Germline CDR1 and CDR2: SNHLY and FYNNEI. The V end was cut by 1 base, the J end by 3 bases, with 9 bases between. This CDR3 is 14 amino acids long. This CDR3 is CASSEDTPYYGYTF. The CDR3 DNA sequence: TGTGCCAGCAGTGAAGATACTCCCTACTATGGCTACACCTTC.

The chain carries TRBV5-5 and TRBJ2-2; possible D gene TRBD2, 6 bases. CDR3 size: 13 residues. Germline CDR1 and CDR2: SGHKS and YYEKEE (reference sequence). Trimming left V 7 bases short and J 5 bases short, with 12 bases between. The CDR3 region is CASWDWVTGELFF. The CDR3 DNA is TGTGCCAGCTGGGACTGGGTAACCGGGGAGCTGTTTTTT.

This clone appeared a single time. The chain employs TRBV6-6 and TRBJ1-5, with TRBD1 identical over 10 bases. There are 14 residues in the CDR3. Germline-derived CDR1 and CDR2 are MNHNY and SVGAGI (reference sequence). V was pared by 7 bases and J by 8 bases, with 8 bases of the junction left unmatched. CDR3: CASKGQGGEEPQHF. The CDR3 nucleotides are TGTGCCAGCAAAGGACAGGGGGGTGAGGAGCCCCAGCATTTT.

The chain uses TRBV6-5 and TRBJ1-1, with D possibly being TRBD1 (6 bases). Between the trimmed V and J ends, which lost 7 bases and 8 bases, there was a span of 17 bases. Germline lookup yields CDR1 MNHEY and CDR2 SVGAGI. This CDR3 spans 13 amino acids. CDR3 nucleotides: TGTGCCAGCACCCGAGGACAGCCAGGGGAAGCTTTCTTT. Its protein is CASTRGQPGEAFF.

The CDR3 region is CASSTLAGRDTQYF. The CDR3 DNA reads as TGTGCCAGTAGTACGCTAGCGGGGCGGGATACGCAGTATTTT. J is TRBJ2-3 and V is TRBV19, with TRBD2 matching over 9 bases. The CDR3 runs 14 residues. The germline gives CDR1 LNHDA, CDR2 SQIVND (reference sequence). Losses at the gene ends were 4 bases for V and 6 bases for J; bases not matched to a gene: 5.

V usage is TRBV28 and J usage is TRBJ1-2; TRBD1 matches 8 bases. Trimming cost V 2 bases and J 2 bases; bases outside gene matches: 10. From germline, CDR1 is MDHEN and CDR2 SYDVKM. The CDR3 totals 17 residues. The CDR3 protein is CASSLVGTGELNYGYTF. For the CDR3, the DNA is TGTGCCAGCAGTTTAGTAGGGACAGGAGAGTTAAACTATGGCTACACCTTC.

This rearrangement joins TRBV28 to TRBJ2-7, with no clear D. Germline V lookup: CDR1 MDHEN, CDR2 SYDVKM. This CDR3 contains 11 residues. Trimming took off 5 bases at V and 4 bases at J, with 6 bases between the two ends. CDR3 nucleotide sequence: TGTGCCAGCAGTCGACATTACGAGCAGTACTTC. Translation gives CASSRHYEQYF.

The chain uses TRBV5-4 and TRBJ2-3; 10 bases fit TRBD2. V shed 4 bases and J 5 bases; nucleotides not matched to a gene: 7. CDR3 length equals 15 residues. Germline V gene sequence: CDR1 SGHNT, CDR2 YYREEE (reference sequence). CDR3 sequence (DNA): TGTGCCAGCAGCCGAAGCGGGGGGGCTGGAGATACGCAGTATTTT. Amino acid sequence: CASSRSGGAGDTQYF.

A single count supports this clone. The chain employs TRBV4-1 and TRBJ2-1; either TRBD1 or TRBD2 may fit D (5 bases each). The V and J ends lost 6 bases and 5 bases respectively, with 11 bases between them. The length of the CDR3 is 13 residues. Germline V gene lookup returns CDR1 MGHRA and CDR2 YSYEKL. CDR3 bases: TGCGCCAGCAGACAACTAGGGGACAATGAGCAGTTCTTC. Its translation is CASRQLGDNEQFF.

This clone was seen just once. J is TRBJ2-7 and V is TRBV18; TRBD1 matches 9 bases. Germline CDR1 is KGHSH and CDR2 is LQKENI. The CDR3 runs 15 residues. V was pared by 4 bases and J by 5 bases, with 9 bases of the junction left unmatched. DNA for the CDR3: TGTGCCAGCTCACACTTCCCGGGACAGGGCAACGAGCAGTACTTC. This encodes CASSHFPGQGNEQYF.

The genes are TRBV7-2 and TRBJ2-2, with TRBD2 matching 12 bases. The junction had 5 bases not matched to a gene; V was cut back by 5 bases and J by 1 base. CDR1 and CDR2 from the germline V gene are SGHTA and FQGNSA. There are 17 residues in the CDR3. CDR3 DNA: TGTGCCAGCAGCCGCACTAGCGGGGGGCAGAACACCGGGGAGCTGTTTTTT. This codes for CASSRTSGGQNTGELFF.